The 11 T cell receptor beta chains below all came from one sample that was sequenced in a study of response to subunit inactivated influenza vaccine. MiXCR was run by TCRdb on the RT-PCR reads, yielding one entry per CDR3 protein. The sample lists a few hundred thousand distinct CDR3 sequences, about 20% occurring once. Source: PBMCs from blood, taken approximately 20 months after vaccination. All receptors come from a man aged 50 to 75 who received an inactivated influenza vaccine.

This chain uses TRBV27 with TRBJ1-2; the D gene is possibly TRBD1 (6 bases). This CDR3 has 13 residues. V lost 6 bases, J lost 7 bases, and 15 bases lay in between. Germline CDR1 reads MNHEY; CDR2 reads SMNVEV (reference sequence). CDR3 loop: CASRPGGLGGYTF. DNA of the CDR3: TGTGCCAGCAGACCCGGGGGCCTGGGTGGCTACACCTTC.

The V gene is TRBV9, the J gene TRBJ2-7, with 10 bases fitting TRBD2. The junction had 3 bases not matched to a gene; V was cut back by 0 bases and J by 0 bases. The V gene's germline CDR1 is SGDLS and CDR2 YYNGEE. The CDR3 runs 16 residues. DNA of the CDR3: TGTGCCAGCAGCGTAGGACTAGCGGGCGACTCCTACGAGCAGTACTTC. Translated: CASSVGLAGDSYEQYF.

The rearrangement joins TRBV6-2 or TRBV6-3 to TRBJ2-3; D call uncertain. V lost 0 bases and J lost 11, with 6 bases in between. The CDR3 loop spans 11 amino acids. The germline V gene has CDR1 MNHEY and CDR2 SVGEGT. The chain's CDR3 is CASSYSEVQYF. The DNA for the CDR3 is TGTGCCAGCAGTTACTCAGAGGTGCAGTATTTT.

The chain uses TRBV12-3 or TRBV12-4 and TRBJ1-6; no clear D gene. The CDR3 consists of 17 residues. Trimming left V 3 bases short and J 2 bases short, with 14 bases between. CDR3 coding DNA: TGTGCCAGCAGTTTGTGTGTGGGAGTCCCCTATAATTCACCCCTCCACTTT. This translates into CASSLCVGVPYNSPLHF.

The chain uses TRBV5-1 and TRBJ2-7; D may correspond to TRBD1 or TRBD2 (5 bases each). The germline V gene has CDR1 SGHRS and CDR2 YFSETQ. V was pared by 2 bases and J by 3 bases, with 12 bases between. There are 14 residues in the CDR3. The CDR3 reads CASSFHGTDYEQYF. In DNA form, the CDR3 reads TGCGCCAGCAGCTTCCACGGGACGGACTACGAGCAGTACTTC.

Comment on this clonotype: One end of the junction fails to match germline, which may point to a read error. V and J are TRBV6-2 or TRBV6-3 and TRBJ2-5, with 12 bases matching TRBD2. The CDR3 extends over 13 amino acids. The germline gives CDR1 MNHEY, CDR2 SVGEGT. The CDR3 reads CASSRLAGDPNHF. CDR3 nucleotides: TGTGCCAGCAGTCGACTAGCGGGGGACCCTAACCACTTC.

V usage is TRBV25-1 and J usage is TRBJ2-3; the D is unclear. Germline assignment: CDR1 MGHDK and CDR2 SYGVNS. V gave up 4 bases and J gave up 4 bases, with 15 bases separating them. The CDR3 length is 15 residues. The CDR3 protein is CASSGSHGSADTQYF. The CDR3 DNA reads as TGTGCCAGCAGTGGGAGCCACGGAAGCGCAGATACGCAGTATTTT.

The sample holds many counts of this clonotype. The chain has TRBV29-1 and TRBJ2-1, with 12 positions matching TRBD2. CDR3 length: 13 amino acids. Germline lookup yields CDR1 SQVTM and CDR2 ANQGSEA. In DNA, the CDR3 is TGCAGTCTAGCGGGAGGGGTATACAATGAGCAGTTCTTC. It yields the protein CSLAGGVYNEQFF.

The table lists this clonotype with a few counts. This chain's CDR3 is CASSLGRGRPGFTEAFF. The CDR3, as DNA: TGTGCCAGCAGCTTAGGCAGGGGGCGCCCTGGGTTCACTGAAGCTTTCTTT. This chain connects TRBV7-9 to TRBJ1-1, with TRBD1 identical over 8 bases. From germline, CDR1 is SEHNR and CDR2 FQNEAQ (reference sequence). The junction had 11 bases not matched to a gene; V was cut back by 1 base and J by 4 bases. The CDR3 covers 17 residues.

The V call is TRBV4-2, the J call TRBJ1-2; D unclear. Germline V gene lookup returns CDR1 LGHNA and CDR2 YNFKEQ. CDR3 length: 14 amino acids. V dropped 0 bases and J dropped 8 bases, with 13 bases sitting between them. The CDR3 spells CASSQDSSVQGYTF. CDR3 sequence (DNA): TGTGCCAGCAGCCAAGATTCGTCGGTACAGGGCTACACCTTC.

The sample holds a few counts of this clonotype. The genes are TRBV19 and TRBJ2-7; 7 nucleotides line up with TRBD2. The J segment lost 0 bases and the V segment lost 4 bases, leaving 12 bases of the junction unmatched. CDR1 LNHDA and CDR2 SQIVND come from the germline V gene (reference sequence). This CDR3 is built from 17 residues. The CDR3 nucleotides read TGTGCCAGTAGTACAACCGATTGGGGGGGTCCCTCCTACGAGCAGTACTTC. Its translation: CASSTTDWGGPSYEQYF.